This TCR beta chain stems from a study of cytomegalovirus exposure and HLA in healthy donors. Primers: 60 Vbeta forward and 13 Jbeta reverse. Sequencing was performed with immunoSEQ multiplex PCR; in TCRdb, only in-frame clones are kept and a portion is missing. The repertoire shows around 210,000 clones; the top ten hold 0.9% to 1.4%. V dropped 6 bases and J dropped 2; count of bases not matched to a gene: 9. CDR3 size: 17 residues. CDR1 SNHLY and CDR2 FYNNEI come from the germline V gene. The sequenced sample consisted of PBMCs. The receptor was derived from a girl aged 2 to 9 in good health and CMV-seropositive. This rearrangement joins TRBV2 to TRBJ2-1, with 11 bases fitting TRBD2. CDR3 sequence reads: CASSFLSGRVAYNEQFF. The DNA of the CDR3 is TGTGCCAGCAGCTTCCTTAGCGGGAGGGTTGCCTACAATGAGCAGTTCTTC.